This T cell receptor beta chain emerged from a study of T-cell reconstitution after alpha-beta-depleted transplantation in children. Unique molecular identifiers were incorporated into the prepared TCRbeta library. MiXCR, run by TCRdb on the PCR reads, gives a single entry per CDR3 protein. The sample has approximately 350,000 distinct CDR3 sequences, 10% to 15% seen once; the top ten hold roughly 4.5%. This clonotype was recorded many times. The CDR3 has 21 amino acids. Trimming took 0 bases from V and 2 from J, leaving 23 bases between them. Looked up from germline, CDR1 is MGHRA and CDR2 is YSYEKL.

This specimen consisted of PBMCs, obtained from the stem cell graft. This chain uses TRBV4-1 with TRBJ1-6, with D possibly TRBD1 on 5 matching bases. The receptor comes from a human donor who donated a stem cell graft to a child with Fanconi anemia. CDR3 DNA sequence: TGCGCCAGCAGCCAAGAAGCCGCCTCACCGGGGGTTTTAACCTATAATTCACCCCTCCACTTT. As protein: CASSQEAASPGVLTYNSPLHF.